This passage covers 8 T cell receptor beta chains from one sample sequenced in a study of blood T cell repertoires in COVID-19. Here immunoSEQ multiplex PCR was the method, and the copy in TCRdb shows in-frame clones only, minus some. The sample contains under 110,000 clones, about 91% of which appear only once. Material for sequencing was peripheral blood. These receptors all come from a man aged 45 to 65 with acute or convalescent COVID-19.

This clone turned up a few times. The chain has TRBV30 and TRBJ1-1, with 9 nucleotides matching TRBD1. The CDR3 spans 14 residues. Germline CDR1 and CDR2: GTSNPN and SVGIG (reference sequence). The V gene end was trimmed by 5 bases and the J gene end by 1 base; junction bases not matched to a gene: 5. CDR3 in DNA: TGTGCCTGGTTGCCGGACAGGGGGAACACTGAAGCTTTCTTT. Its protein is CAWLPDRGNTEAFF. Full variable domain (rest looked up from reference TRBV30 and TRBJ1-1): SQTIHQWPATLVQPVGSPLSLECTVEGTSNPNLYWYRQAAGRGLQLLFYSVGIGQISSEVPQNLSASRPQDRQFILSSKKLLLSDSGFYLCAWLPDRGNTEAFFGQGTRLTVV.

The rearrangement uses TRBV29-1 and TRBJ1-2, with D possibly matching TRBD1 (6 bases). V was shortened by 4 bases and J by 5 bases, with 14 bases between the two germline ends. Germline-derived CDR1 and CDR2 are SQVTM and ANQGSEA. The CDR3 extends over 13 amino acids. Written as DNA, the CDR3 is TGCAGCGTTGGAGAGAGGGGGGGATATGGCTACACCTTC. This sequence encodes CSVGERGGYGYTF. Complete variable domain (other parts from reference TRBV29-1 and TRBJ1-2): SAVISQKPSRDICQRGTSLTIQCQVDSQVTMMFWYRQQPGQSLTLIATANQGSEATYESGFVIDKFPISRPNLTFSTLTVSNMSPEDSSIYLCSVGERGGYGYTFGSGTRLTVV.

This clone has a single count. The CDR3 DNA follows: TGTGCCAGCAGGGACAGATCGAACACCGGGGAGCTGTTTTTT. Protein sequence: CASRDRSNTGELFF. The chain carries TRBV9 and TRBJ2-2, with D possibly being TRBD1 (6 bases). Germline CDR1 and CDR2: SGDLS and YYNGEE. V shed 5 bases and J shed 0 bases, with 8 bases lying between them. The CDR3 totals 14 residues.

V and J are TRBV18 and TRBJ2-1; TRBD1 aligns across 9 bases. After removal of 1 base from V and 7 bases from J, the junction contained 5 bases not matched to a gene. The CDR3 contains 15 residues. Germline CDR1 and CDR2: KGHSH and LQKENI. Written as DNA, the CDR3 is TGTGCCAGCTCACCACTGGGACAGGGTTTAAATGAGCAGTTCTTC. It codes for CASSPLGQGLNEQFF.

V gene TRBV30 combines with J gene TRBJ1-4; TRBD1 agrees at 11 bases. V trimming: 1 base; J trimming: 8 bases; junction bases outside the gene matches: 3. Germline CDR1 and CDR2: GTSNPN and SVGIG (reference sequence). The CDR3 totals 14 residues. CDR3: CAWSGTGGREKLFF. The CDR3 coding sequence is TGTGCCTGGAGTGGGACAGGGGGCCGGGAAAAACTGTTTTTT.

The chain links TRBV7-7 to TRBJ2-2, with TRBD2 as a possible D gene (5 bases). The V and J ends lost 2 bases and 0 bases respectively, with 13 bases between them. Per the germline V gene, CDR1 is SSHAT and CDR2 is FNYEAQ (reference sequence). The CDR3 is 17 amino acids. CDR3 in DNA: TGTGCCAGCAGCTTATTATCGGGGAAAGCGAACACCGGGGAGCTGTTTTTT. Protein sequence: CASSLLSGKANTGELFF. Full variable domain (missing parts from reference TRBV7-7 and TRBJ2-2): GAGVSQSPRYKVTKRGQDVTLRCDPISSHATLYWYQQALGQGPEFLTYFNYEAQPDKSGLPSDRFSAERPEGSISTLTIQRTEQRDSAMYRCASSLLSGKANTGELFFGEGSRLTVL.

As DNA, the CDR3 is TGTGCCAGCAGCGTCACCGGGACAGGGAAGGATCGGAAGTTCTTC. Translating it yields CASSVTGTGKDRKFF. This rearrangement joins TRBV7-2 to TRBJ2-1, with TRBD1 matching over 9 bases. Germline assignment: CDR1 SGHTA and CDR2 FQGNSA. The CDR3 totals 15 residues. V lost 5 bases and J lost 14; bases outside the gene matches: 16.

The chain is built from TRBV19 and TRBJ1-2, with D unresolved. Germline V gene sequence: CDR1 LNHDA, CDR2 SQIVND (reference sequence). The CDR3 loop spans 15 amino acids. With 4 bases removed from V and 1 base from J, the gap between germline ends came to 13 bases. The chain's CDR3 is CASSTAGSDNYGYTF. The DNA of the CDR3 is TGTGCCAGTAGTACTGCAGGTTCGGATAACTATGGCTACACCTTC.